The 24 T cell receptor beta chains reported below all come from one sample, sequenced in a study of T cell responses to AZD1222 COVID-19 vaccine. Clones were sequenced by immunoSEQ multiplex PCR, and TCRdb holds only the in-frame ones, with some missing. The repertoire holds approximately 160,000 clones, roughly 93% seen once, with over 0.7% in the top ten. The sample consisted of peripheral blood, taken on day 0 of AZD1222 vaccination. The receptors derive from an adult in good health.

The chain employs TRBV27 and TRBJ1-1; 12 nucleotides match TRBD1. The CDR3 runs to 14 residues. CDR1 is MNHEY and CDR2 is SMNVEV in the germline V gene (reference sequence). The ends lost 7 bases at V and 5 bases at J; junction bases unmatched: 5. CDR3 residues: CASTAGQGATEAFF. Here the CDR3 DNA reads TGTGCCAGCACGGCGGGACAGGGGGCTACTGAAGCTTTCTTT.

This clone was seen only a few times. This rearrangement joins TRBV7-9 to TRBJ2-7; D gene ambiguous. Trimming cost V 6 bases and J 1 base, with 10 bases left between them. This CDR3 has 13 residues. Per germline, CDR1 SEHNR and CDR2 FQNEAQ (reference sequence). The CDR3 loop reads CASSLLGSYEQYF. The CDR3 nucleotides read TGTGCCAGCAGTCTCTTGGGGTCCTACGAGCAGTACTTC. The complete variable domain, with remaining parts taken from reference TRBV7-9 and TRBJ2-7, reads DTGVSQNPRHKITKRGQNVTFRCDPISEHNRLYWYRQTLGQGPEFLTYFQNEAQLEKSRLLSDRFSAERPKGSFSTLEIQRTEQGDSAMYLCASSLLGSYEQYFGPGTRLTVT.

This clone appeared a single time. The chain joins TRBV28 to TRBJ2-7, with a possible D match to TRBD1 (7 bases). Germline lookup yields CDR1 MDHEN and CDR2 SYDVKM. The CDR3 spans 19 residues. V lost 7 bases to trimming and J lost 6 bases, with 34 bases between them. CDR3 sequence reads: CASTGMGQGGFSSLGEQYF. CDR3 nucleotides: TGTGCCAGCACCGGCATGGGGCAGGGGGGTTTCTCATCTCTCGGCGAGCAGTACTTC.

This clone was seen a single time. The rearrangement joins TRBV19 to TRBJ1-1; D perhaps matches TRBD1 (6 bases). There are 13 residues in the CDR3. Trimming removed 6 bases from V and 1 base from J, with 9 bases in between. The germline CDR1 and CDR2 sequences are LNHDA and SQIVND (reference sequence). CDR3 nucleotides: TGTGCCAGTAGGCCACAGGGGAACACTGAAGCTTTCTTT. Encoded protein: CASRPQGNTEAFF.

V and J are TRBV13 and TRBJ2-3; D is unresolved. Germline V CDR1 and CDR2: PRHDT, FYEKMQ (reference sequence). V lost 5 bases and J lost 5, with 11 bases in between. The CDR3 extends over 13 amino acids. In DNA form, the CDR3 reads TGTGCCAGCAGCCCACAATCCGGAGATACGCAGTATTTT. It is translated as CASSPQSGDTQYF.

The rearrangement uses TRBV7-9 and TRBJ1-1; no clear D gene. CDR3 size: 13 residues. V lost 0 bases and J lost 4, with 6 bases in between. Germline V gene data show CDR1 as SEHNR and CDR2 as FQNEAQ (reference sequence). The CDR3 DNA sequence: TGTGCCAGCAGCTTAGCGAAGGGCACTGAAGCTTTCTTT. Protein product: CASSLAKGTEAFF. Variable domain in full (rest from reference TRBV7-9 and TRBJ1-1): DTGVSQNPRHKITKRGQNVTFRCDPISEHNRLYWYRQTLGQGPEFLTYFQNEAQLEKSRLLSDRFSAERPKGSFSTLEIQRTEQGDSAMYLCASSLAKGTEAFFGQGTRLTVV.

V usage is TRBV19 and J usage is TRBJ1-1; unclear D gene. V lost 7 bases to trimming and J lost 0 bases, with 9 bases between them. Germline V lookup: CDR1 LNHDA, CDR2 SQIVND (reference sequence). The length of the CDR3 is 13 residues. CDR3 sequence reads: CASNAKVNTEAFF. The CDR3 DNA reads as TGTGCCAGTAACGCCAAAGTGAACACTGAAGCTTTCTTT.

This sequence joins TRBV5-1 and TRBJ1-1, with 7 bases that match TRBD1. The CDR3 is made up of 16 amino acids. V lost 5 bases and J lost 5; bases outside the gene matches: 15. Germline V gives CDR1 SGHRS, CDR2 YFSETQ. DNA for the CDR3: TGCGCCAGCAGTAAACGACAGGGAGGTTTGGATACTGAAGCTTTCTTT. The encoded protein is CASSKRQGGLDTEAFF.

The V call is TRBV21-1, the J call TRBJ2-7; the D call of TRBD1 is as the table states it, not checked on the DNA. TRBV21-1 is a pseudogene locus. The CDR3 loop spans 14 amino acids. Written as DNA, the CDR3 is TGTGCCAGCAGCAAACCAGACAGGGACTACGAGCAGTACTTC. Translating it yields CASSKPDRDYEQYF.

The V call is TRBV28, the J call TRBJ1-5; D is unresolved. The CDR3 is made up of 14 amino acids. Looked up from germline, CDR1 is MDHEN and CDR2 is SYDVKM. The V and J ends lost 7 bases and 4 bases respectively, with 14 bases between them. The CDR3 coding sequence is TGTGCCAGCAATCTAAACGGACTGAATCAGCCCCAGCATTTT. This encodes CASNLNGLNQPQHF.

The chain combines TRBV4-2 with TRBJ2-1; D is undetermined. V shed 0 bases and J shed 0 bases, with 6 bases lying between them. Germline values: CDR1 LGHNA, CDR2 YNFKEQ. The CDR3 runs to 15 residues. The CDR3 sequence: CASSQDQSSYNEQFF. CDR3 DNA: TGTGCCAGCAGCCAAGATCAGAGCTCCTACAATGAGCAGTTCTTC.

The rearrangement uses TRBV28 and TRBJ2-2, with 8 bases identical to TRBD2. CDR3 length: 15 amino acids. V lost 6 bases, J lost 7 bases, and 10 bases stayed unmatched. Germline V gene sequence: CDR1 MDHEN, CDR2 SYDVKM. DNA of the CDR3: TGTGCCAGCAGCCGGGAGGGACTCGTCCTCGGGGAGCTGTTTTTT. Translated, it gives CASSREGLVLGELFF. Variable domain in full (rest from reference TRBV28 and TRBJ2-2): DVKVTQSSRYLVKRTGEKVFLECVQDMDHENMFWYRQDPGLGLRLIYFSYDVKMKEKGDIPEGYSVSREKKERFSLILESASTNQTSMYLCASSREGLVLGELFFGEGSRLTVL.

The genes are TRBV6-1 and TRBJ1-6, with 9 bases fitting TRBD1. The V gene end was trimmed by 2 bases and the J gene end by 6 bases; junction bases not matched to a gene: 2. Germline assignment: CDR1 MNHNS and CDR2 SASEGT. This CDR3 is built from 15 residues. The chain's CDR3 is CASSERGQGNSPLHF. In nucleotides, the CDR3 is TGTGCCAGCAGTGAAAGGGGACAGGGTAATTCACCCCTCCACTTT.

The chain joins TRBV28 to TRBJ1-1; D may be TRBD1 (5 bases). Germline assignment: CDR1 MDHEN and CDR2 SYDVKM. This CDR3 contains 15 residues. V lost 6 bases and J lost 4, with 18 bases in between. The CDR3 loop is CASSLTAWGSTEAFF. The CDR3 DNA reads as TGTGCCAGCAGCCTTACCGCGTGGGGGTCCACTGAAGCTTTCTTT.

The chain is built from TRBV19 and TRBJ1-4; possibly TRBD1 for D (5 bases). CDR3 size: 14 residues. Germline CDR1 reads LNHDA; CDR2 reads SQIVND (reference sequence). The V end was cut by 6 bases, the J end by 5 bases, with 13 bases between. The CDR3 sequence is CASRMGTENEKLFF. The CDR3 region has the DNA TGTGCCAGTAGGATGGGGACGGAGAATGAAAAACTGTTTTTT.

A single count supports this clone. V gene TRBV28 combines with J gene TRBJ2-1, with D perhaps being TRBD1 or TRBD2 (6 bases each). CDR1 MDHEN and CDR2 SYDVKM come from the germline V gene. The CDR3 is 13 amino acids. V was trimmed by 0 bases and J by 14 bases, leaving 14 bases between them. The CDR3 sequence: CASSLWAGEVKFF. CDR3 in DNA: TGTGCCAGCAGTTTATGGGCAGGGGAGGTTAAGTTCTTC.

J is TRBJ1-5 and V is TRBV6-5; no reliable D call. From germline, CDR1 is MNHEY and CDR2 SVGAGI. CDR3 length: 15 residues. Trimming took 6 bases from V and 0 from J, leaving 12 bases between them. The CDR3, as DNA: TGTGCCAGCAGGTACGGAGATTATAGCAATCAGCCCCAGCATTTT. Protein sequence: CASRYGDYSNQPQHF.

The chain employs TRBV27 and TRBJ1-5, with D possibly being TRBD1 (5 bases). This CDR3 has 14 residues. The V end was cut by 6 bases, the J end by 9 bases, with 18 bases between. Germline V lookup: CDR1 MNHEY, CDR2 SMNVEV (reference sequence). CDR3 amino acids: CASRTQGPQGPQHF. DNA of the CDR3: TGTGCCAGCAGGACTCAAGGACCCCAGGGGCCCCAGCATTTT.

This clone was seen only a few times. V usage is TRBV6-1 and J usage is TRBJ2-1; D possibly corresponds to TRBD2 (6 bases). This CDR3 contains 15 residues. Trimming left V 0 bases short and J 5 bases short, with 11 bases between. Germline-derived CDR1 and CDR2 are MNHNS and SASEGT. The CDR3 bases are TGTGCCAGCAGTGAAGCGACTAGTTGGAACAATGAGCAGTTCTTC. It yields the protein CASSEATSWNNEQFF.

This rearrangement joins TRBV28 to TRBJ1-2, with 9 bases fitting TRBD1. CDR1 and CDR2 (germline): MDHEN, SYDVKM. Losses at the gene ends were 6 bases for V and 7 bases for J; bases not matched to a gene: 9. The CDR3 extends over 14 amino acids. CDR3 sequence reads: CASSSPGQGPGYTF. The CDR3 coding sequence is TGTGCCAGCAGCAGCCCGGGACAGGGACCTGGCTACACCTTC.

The V call is TRBV19, the J call TRBJ1-1; 7 nucleotides align to TRBD1. The J segment lost 3 bases and the V segment lost 3 bases, leaving 7 bases of the junction unmatched. The CDR3 runs to 15 residues. CDR1 and CDR2 from the germline V gene are LNHDA and SQIVND (reference sequence). CDR3 residues: CASSMWDSWDTEAFF. The CDR3 DNA reads TGTGCCAGTAGTATGTGGGACAGTTGGGACACTGAAGCTTTCTTT.

The J gene is TRBJ1-2, the V gene TRBV2; TRBD1 might be the D (5 bases). The CDR3 runs to 13 residues. Trimming left V 7 bases short and J 4 bases short, with 13 bases between. Germline loops: CDR1 SNHLY, CDR2 FYNNEI. Here the CDR3 DNA reads TGTGCCAGCAACGGTGACAGCCCCTATGGCTACACCTTC. Protein sequence: CASNGDSPYGYTF. Using reference TRBV2 and TRBJ1-2 for the parts outside the CDR3, the full variable domain is EPEVTQTPSHQVTQMGQEVILRCVPISNHLYFYWYRQILGQKVEFLVSFYNNEISEKSEIFDDQFSVERPDGSNFTLKIRSTKLEDSAMYFCASNGDSPYGYTFGSGTRLTVV.

CDR3 in amino acids: CATSDSGLYEQYF. The DNA for the CDR3 is TGTGCCACCAGTGACTCGGGACTCTACGAGCAGTACTTC. V usage is TRBV24-1 and J usage is TRBJ2-7; tentatively, D is TRBD2 (6 bases). Trimming left V 4 bases short and J 3 bases short, with 9 bases between. The CDR3 spans 13 residues. Germline V gives CDR1 KGHDR, CDR2 SFDVKD.

This sequence joins TRBV6-2 or TRBV6-3 and TRBJ2-5; TRBD1 might be the D (5 bases). The germline gives CDR1 MNHEY, CDR2 SVGEGT. V lost 5 bases, J lost 2 bases, and 9 bases lay in between. The CDR3 spans 13 residues. The CDR3 nucleotides read TGTGCCAGCAGTCCGACAGAGCAAGAGACCCAGTACTTC. Protein product: CASSPTEQETQYF.